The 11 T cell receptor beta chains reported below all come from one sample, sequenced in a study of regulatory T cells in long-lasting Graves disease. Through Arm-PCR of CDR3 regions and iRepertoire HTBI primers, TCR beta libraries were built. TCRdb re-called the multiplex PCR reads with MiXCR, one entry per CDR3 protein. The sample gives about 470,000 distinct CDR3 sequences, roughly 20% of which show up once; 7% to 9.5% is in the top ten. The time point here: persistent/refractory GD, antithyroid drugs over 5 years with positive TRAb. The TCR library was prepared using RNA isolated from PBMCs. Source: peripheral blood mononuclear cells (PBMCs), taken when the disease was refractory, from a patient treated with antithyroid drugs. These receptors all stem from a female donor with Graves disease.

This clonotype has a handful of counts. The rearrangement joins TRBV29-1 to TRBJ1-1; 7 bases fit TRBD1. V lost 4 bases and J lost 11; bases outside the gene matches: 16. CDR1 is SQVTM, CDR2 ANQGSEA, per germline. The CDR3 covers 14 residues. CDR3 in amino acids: CSVGMRGPTQGAFF. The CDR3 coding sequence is TGCAGCGTTGGTATGAGGGGGCCGACCCAAGGGGCTTTCTTT.

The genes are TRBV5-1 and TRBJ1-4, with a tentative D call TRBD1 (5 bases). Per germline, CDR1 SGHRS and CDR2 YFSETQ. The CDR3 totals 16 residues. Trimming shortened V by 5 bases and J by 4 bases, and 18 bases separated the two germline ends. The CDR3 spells CASSSGTAGLNEKLFF. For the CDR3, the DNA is TGCGCCAGCAGTTCCGGGACGGCGGGTCTTAATGAAAAACTGTTTTTT.

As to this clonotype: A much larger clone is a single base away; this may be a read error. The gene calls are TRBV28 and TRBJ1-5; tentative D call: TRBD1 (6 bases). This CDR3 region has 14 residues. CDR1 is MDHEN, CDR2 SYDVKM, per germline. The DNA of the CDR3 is TGTGCCCGCAGAGGGGGGGGGGTAGGTCAGCCCCAGCATTTT. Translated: CARRGGGVGQPQHF.

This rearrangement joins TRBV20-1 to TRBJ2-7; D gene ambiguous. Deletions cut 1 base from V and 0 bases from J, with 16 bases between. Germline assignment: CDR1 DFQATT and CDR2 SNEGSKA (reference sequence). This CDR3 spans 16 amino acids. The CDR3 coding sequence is TGCAGTGCTAGAGCCTCACTAACATACACCTCCTACGAGCAGTACTTC. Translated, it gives CSARASLTYTSYEQYF.

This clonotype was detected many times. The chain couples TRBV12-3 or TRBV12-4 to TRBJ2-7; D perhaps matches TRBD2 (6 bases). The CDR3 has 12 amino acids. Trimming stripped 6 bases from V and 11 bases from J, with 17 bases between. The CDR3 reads CASRRGRFLKYF. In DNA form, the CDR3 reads TGTGCCAGCAGGCGGGGCCGATTTTTGAAGTACTTC.

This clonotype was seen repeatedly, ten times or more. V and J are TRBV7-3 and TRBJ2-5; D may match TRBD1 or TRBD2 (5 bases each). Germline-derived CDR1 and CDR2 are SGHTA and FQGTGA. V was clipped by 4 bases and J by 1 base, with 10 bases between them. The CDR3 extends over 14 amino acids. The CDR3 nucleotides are TGTGCCAGCAGCTCTTCGGGACCCCAAGAGACCCAGTACTTC. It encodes CASSSSGPQETQYF.

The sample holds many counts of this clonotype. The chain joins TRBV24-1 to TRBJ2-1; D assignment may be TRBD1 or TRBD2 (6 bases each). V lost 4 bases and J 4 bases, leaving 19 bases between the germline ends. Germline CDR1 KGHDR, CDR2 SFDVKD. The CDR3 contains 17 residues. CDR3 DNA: TGTGCCACCAGTGAACGAACAGGGACTGCAAGATACAATGAGCAGTTCTTC. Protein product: CATSERTGTARYNEQFF.

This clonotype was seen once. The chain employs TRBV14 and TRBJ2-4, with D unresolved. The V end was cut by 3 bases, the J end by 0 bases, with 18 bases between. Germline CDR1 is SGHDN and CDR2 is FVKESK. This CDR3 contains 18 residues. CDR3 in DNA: TGTGCCAGCAGCCACAGACCAATCCTCTCATTAGCCAAAAACATTCAGTACTTC. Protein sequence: CASSHRPILSLAKNIQYF. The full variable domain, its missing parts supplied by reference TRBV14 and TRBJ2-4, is EAGVTQFPSHSVIEKGQTVTLRCDPISGHDNLYWYRRVMGKEIKFLLHFVKESKQDESGMPNNRFLAERTGGTYSTLKVQPAELEDSGVYFCASSHRPILSLAKNIQYFGAGTRLSVL.

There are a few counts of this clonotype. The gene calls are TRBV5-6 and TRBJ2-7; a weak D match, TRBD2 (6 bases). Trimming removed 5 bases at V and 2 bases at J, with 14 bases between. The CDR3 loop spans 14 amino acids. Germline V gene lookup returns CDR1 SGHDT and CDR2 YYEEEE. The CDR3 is CASRYGTPAYEQYF. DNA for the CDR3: TGTGCCAGCAGATACGGGACTCCCGCCTACGAGCAGTACTTC.

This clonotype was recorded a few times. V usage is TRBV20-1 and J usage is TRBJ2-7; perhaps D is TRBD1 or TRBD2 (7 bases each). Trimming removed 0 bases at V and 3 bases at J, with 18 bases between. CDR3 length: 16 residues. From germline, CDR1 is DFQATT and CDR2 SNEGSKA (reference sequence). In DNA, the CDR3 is TGCAGTGCTAGAGACGCAACAGGGGAGGGGTACTACGAGCAGTACTTC. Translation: CSARDATGEGYYEQYF.

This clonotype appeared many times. CDR3 sequence: CASSLGLANSYEQYF. As DNA, the CDR3 is TGTGCCAGCAGCCTGGGACTAGCGAACTCCTACGAGCAGTACTTC. This rearrangement joins TRBV5-5 to TRBJ2-7, with TRBD2 matching over 10 bases. CDR3 length: 15 residues. The J segment lost 0 bases and the V segment lost 4 bases, leaving 4 bases of the junction unmatched. Germline CDR1 and CDR2: SGHKS and YYEKEE (reference sequence).